This T cell receptor (beta chain) was retrieved from a study of PD-1 blockade in mismatch repair-deficient tumors. CDR3 length equals 12 residues. Germline CDR1 is SGHDN and CDR2 is FVKESK. The V gene lost 4 bases and the J gene lost 13 bases, with 14 bases spanning the gap. TCRdb keeps only in-frame clones here, not all; method: immunoSEQ multiplex PCR. The table shows about 79,000 clones, with roughly 80% occurring only once. The sequence derives from an adult with mismatch repair-deficient cancer. This sample comprised peripheral blood, obtained 44 weeks after starting pembrolizumab. The gene calls are TRBV14 and TRBJ2-1; no clear D. CDR3 amino acids: CASSPRGGVQFF. In DNA form, the CDR3 reads TGTGCCAGCAGCCCCCGAGGCGGAGTACAGTTCTTC.